This T cell receptor beta chain appears in the sequencing data of a study of CD8+CD57+ T cells in acquired aplastic anemia. V was pared by 1 base and J by 4 bases, with 8 bases between. CDR3 length: 13 residues. Germline V CDR1 and CDR2: LNHDA, SQIVND (reference sequence). CD8+CD57+ cell expansion had been shown by flow cytometry in patients chosen for sequencing. Diagnosis of severe acquired aplastic anemia applied to all patients. Genomic DNA served as template for TCR beta VDJ and CDR3 profiling. TCRdb re-called the reads through MiXCR, storing one row per CDR3 protein. The repertoire has fewer than 85,000 distinct CDR3 sequences, 55% to 75% of them found once; the top ten carry around 80%.

This chain connects TRBV19 to TRBJ2-7; D is ambiguous. Material for sequencing was sorted CD4+, CD8+, or CD8+CD57+ T cells (not recorded which) from PBMCs. The source of this sequence is a human donor with aplastic anemia. The CDR3 DNA is TGTGCCAGTAGTATAGCGAGGAATTACGAGCAGTACTTC. Its translation is CASSIARNYEQYF. The full variable domain, rest sourced from reference TRBV19 and TRBJ2-7, is DGGITQSPKYLFRKEGQNVTLSCEQNLNHDAMYWYRQDPGQGLRLIYYSQIVNDFQKGDIAEGYSVSREKKESFPLTVTSAQKNPTAFYLCASSIARNYEQYFGPGTRLTVT.